Listed below are T cell receptor beta chains from one sample, sequenced in a study of T cells in Graves' hyperthyroidism and ophthalmopathy. One entry per CDR3 protein results from TCRdb running MiXCR on the multiplex PCR reads. The table lists 550,000 to 600,000 distinct CDR3 sequences, approximately 16% of them singletons. Sequences were obtained from blood. The source is a woman aged 18 to 35 with Graves' hyperthyroidism. CDR3s include the opening cysteine and the closing phenylalanine or tryptophan. Fields, in order: D gene, J gene, V gene, clone size, CDR3 protein, CDR3 DNA. A D gene is named only where the DNA matches it firmly. Size is stated for part of the rows, as once, few or many counts, or as a class when the clone is expanded.

d_gene: NA; j_gene: TRBJ1-2; v_gene: TRBV7-9; abundance: many; CDR3aa: CASSLGPGRGPIRRYTF; CDR3nt: TGTGCCAGCAGCTTAGGGCCTGGGAGGGGTCCCATAAGGCGCTACACCTTC
d_gene: TRBD2; j_gene: TRBJ2-1; v_gene: TRBV24-1; abundance: NA; CDR3aa: CATSLTVGGEANEQFF; CDR3nt: TGTGCCACCAGTCTAACAGTCGGGGGGGAGGCCAATGAGCAGTTCTTC
d_gene: TRBD2; j_gene: TRBJ2-7; v_gene: TRBV24-1; abundance: NA; CDR3aa: CATSDSGVSSYEQYF; CDR3nt: TGTGCCACCAGTGATAGCGGGGTAAGCTCCTACGAGCAGTACTTC
d_gene: NA; j_gene: TRBJ1-1; v_gene: TRBV28; abundance: many; CDR3aa: CASSLPGGEAFF; CDR3nt: TGTGCCAGCAGTTTACCGGGGGGGGAAGCTTTCTTT
d_gene: NA; j_gene: TRBJ2-7; v_gene: TRBV30; abundance: NA; CDR3aa: CAWSADLRDEQYF; CDR3nt: TGTGCCTGGAGTGCGGACCTTCGGGACGAGCAGTACTTC
d_gene: TRBD1; j_gene: TRBJ1-6; v_gene: TRBV6-1; abundance: many; CDR3aa: CASSPGQGPSPLHF; CDR3nt: TGTGCCAGCAGCCCCGGACAGGGTCCCTCACCCCTCCACTTT
d_gene: NA; j_gene: TRBJ1-1; v_gene: TRBV20-1; abundance: NA; CDR3aa: CSARDPTGPGTEAFF; CDR3nt: TGCAGTGCTAGAGATCCCACAGGGCCGGGGACTGAAGCTTTCTTT
d_gene: NA; j_gene: TRBJ2-5; v_gene: TRBV2; abundance: few; CDR3aa: CASRLIKETQYF; CDR3nt: TGTGCCAGCAGGTTAATAAAAGAGACCCAGTACTTC
d_gene: NA; j_gene: TRBJ1-2; v_gene: TRBV7-2; abundance: many; CDR3aa: CASSSLINYGYTF; CDR3nt: TGTGCCAGCAGCTCCCTGATTAACTATGGCTACACCTTC
d_gene: TRBD1; j_gene: TRBJ1-4; v_gene: TRBV2; abundance: few; CDR3aa: CASSSDRGEVGEKLFF; CDR3nt: TGTGCCAGCAGTTCGGACAGGGGTGAGGTCGGTGAAAAACTGTTTTTT